This passage covers 27 T cell receptor beta chains from one sample sequenced in a study of blood T cells in healthy people across ages (dated by TCRdb to between 2014 and 2017). Receptors were amplified or captured by 5' RACE. Instrument on record: Illumina HiSeq 2500. The second PCR ran for roughly 7 to 12 cycles and used a J-beta primer mix along with a sample-barcoded 5' primer. In-frame beta chains were kept once TCRdb had trimmed the public reads at Q25 with fastp and called clones with MiXCR. Duplicate CDR3 protein sequences are folded into a single record with the most common DNA and genes. The sample table lists about 680,000 distinct CDR3 sequences, more than 40% of them with a count of one. Jointly, the top ten make up 25% to 35% of the sample. Input material: blood. The receptors derive from an older woman in good health.

A word on this clonotype: A read error may account for a junction end that differs from germline. This chain links TRBV12-3 or TRBV12-4 with TRBJ2-3, with D possibly matching TRBD2 (5 bases). CDR3 length: 16 amino acids. CDR3 in amino acids: CASSPSSGMRTDTEYF. CDR3 DNA sequence: TGTGCCAGCAGCCCATCAAGCGGAATGAGAACAGATACGGAGTATTTT.

This clonotype has at least ten counts. This chain uses TRBV9 with TRBJ1-2; D unresolved. The CDR3 is 13 amino acids. The V gene lost 4 bases and the J gene lost 2 bases, with 9 bases spanning the gap. CDR1 and CDR2 (germline): SGDLS, YYNGEE. CDR3 residues: CASSRDENYGYTF. The CDR3 coding sequence is TGTGCCAGCAGCCGCGACGAAAACTATGGCTACACCTTC. Complete variable domain (other parts from reference TRBV9 and TRBJ1-2): DSGVTQTPKHLITATGQRVTLRCSPRSGDLSVYWYQQSLDQGLQFLIQYYNGEERAKGNILERFSAQQFPDLHSELNLSSLELGDSALYFCASSRDENYGYTFGSGTRLTVV.

For this clonotype: Here the CDR3 omits its conserved ending phenylalanine or tryptophan, so a read error is the likely source. The rearrangement uses TRBV2 and TRBJ2-5; 13 bases fit TRBD2. The V and J ends lost 6 bases and 5 bases, in that order; junction bases with no gene match: 6. The germline V gene has CDR1 SNHLY and CDR2 FYNNEI. The CDR3 has 15 amino acids. This CDR3 reads CASSGLAGVRETQYY. CDR3 nucleotides: TGTGCCAGCAGCGGACTAGCGGGAGTTAGGGAGACCCAGTACTAC.

A remark on this clonotype: This may stem from a read error, because a much larger clone lies one nucleotide away. This chain connects TRBV6-1 to TRBJ2-1; D may be TRBD2 (5 bases). This CDR3 spans 15 amino acids. Between the trimmed V and J ends, which lost 3 bases and 5 bases, there was a span of 14 bases. The germline V gene has CDR1 MNHNS and CDR2 SASEGT. CDR3 bases: TGTGCCAGCAGTGAGGGTCGGACTTCCCACAATGAGCAGTTCTTC. It codes for CASSEGRTSHNEQFF.

This clonotype has only a few counts. The chain recombines TRBV27 with TRBJ2-3; perhaps TRBD1 as D (6 bases). The CDR3 consists of 16 residues. Trimming took off 11 bases at V and 0 bases at J, with 21 bases between the two ends. Germline V lookup: CDR1 MNHEY, CDR2 SMNVEV (reference sequence). The CDR3 DNA is TGTGCCTCCAGGGGCGGCGGACAGATTAGCACAGATACGCAGTATTTT. Translated, it gives CASRGGGQISTDTQYF.

On this clonotype itself: One end of the junction fails to match germline, which may point to a read error. The J gene is TRBJ2-5, the V gene TRBV7-2; D is unresolved. The germline CDR1 and CDR2 sequences are SGHTA and FQGNSA. This CDR3 region has 14 residues. The CDR3 nucleotides read TGTGCCTGCAGCTTAGATGGTTTGGGTGGGACCCAGTACTTC. This encodes CACSLDGLGGTQYF.

This clonotype was seen only once. The V gene is TRBV11-2, the J gene TRBJ2-5, with TRBD2 matching 10 bases. Germline lookup yields CDR1 SGHAT and CDR2 FQNNGV. This CDR3 region has 15 residues. With 5 bases clipped from V and 4 bases from J, the junction kept 7 bases outside the gene matches. The CDR3 is CASSLSGRPLETQYF. The CDR3 DNA is TGTGCCAGCAGCCTTAGCGGGAGGCCTCTAGAGACCCAGTACTTC. The variable domain in full, completed from reference TRBV11-2 and TRBJ2-5, reads EAGVAQSPRYKIIEKRQSVAFWCNPISGHATLYWYQQILGQGPKLLIQFQNNGVVDDSQLPKDRFSAERLKGVDSTLKIQPAKLEDSAVYLCASSLSGRPLETQYFGPGTRLLVL.

The V call is TRBV10-3, the J call TRBJ2-2; the D is unclear. Germline V gene sequence: CDR1 ENHRY, CDR2 SYGVKD. This CDR3 comprises 14 residues. Trimming removed 4 bases from V and 5 bases from J, with 11 bases in between. DNA for the CDR3: TGTGCCATCAGTGTTGACACAACTACCGGGGAGCTGTTTTTT. It encodes CAISVDTTTGELFF.

This sequence joins TRBV11-2 and TRBJ2-5; 8 nucleotides match TRBD1. This CDR3 has 15 amino acids. Germline CDR1 SGHAT, CDR2 FQNNGV. The J segment lost 5 bases and the V segment lost 5 bases, leaving 10 bases of the junction unmatched. The CDR3 loop is CASSTGQGYDETQYF. The CDR3 bases are TGTGCCAGCAGCACTGGACAGGGATACGACGAGACCCAGTACTTC.

This clonotype was picked up a small number of times. This chain uses TRBV2 with TRBJ2-6, with 7 bases identical to TRBD1. The CDR3 runs to 15 residues. CDR1 and CDR2 from the germline V gene are SNHLY and FYNNEI. V was clipped by 7 bases and J by 2 bases; unmatched bases: 5. The CDR3 protein is CASTSQGAGANVLTF. In DNA form, the CDR3 reads TGTGCCAGCACCAGCCAGGGGGCTGGGGCCAACGTCCTGACTTTC. Supplemented by reference TRBV2 and TRBJ2-6, the full variable domain reads EPEVTQTPSHQVTQMGQEVILRCVPISNHLYFYWYRQILGQKVEFLVSFYNNEISEKSEIFDDQFSVERPDGSNFTLKIRSTKLEDSAMYFCASTSQGAGANVLTFGAGSRLTVL.

The rearrangement uses TRBV7-2 and TRBJ2-1, with 10 bases matching TRBD2. The CDR3 length is 16 residues. Germline V lookup: CDR1 SGHTA, CDR2 FQGNSA. J gave up 9 bases and V 2 bases, and 10 bases lay outside the gene matches. The CDR3 protein is CASSLLFSGRAGEQFF. For the CDR3, the DNA is TGTGCCAGCAGCTTATTATTCAGCGGGAGGGCCGGTGAGCAGTTCTTC.

This clonotype has a handful of counts. The gene calls are TRBV5-4 and TRBJ2-5, with 11 bases fitting TRBD2. Germline V CDR1 and CDR2: SGHNT, YYREEE (reference sequence). The trim removed 2 bases at V and 2 bases at J, leaving 2 bases unmatched. The length of the CDR3 is 15 residues. In DNA form, the CDR3 reads TGTGCCAGCAGCTTTAGACTAGCGGGGCAAGAGACCCAGTACTTC. This sequence encodes CASSFRLAGQETQYF. Using reference TRBV5-4 and TRBJ2-5 for the parts outside the CDR3, the full variable domain is ETGVTQSPTHLIKTRGQQVTLRCSSQSGHNTVSWYQQALGQGPQFIFQYYREEENGRGNFPPRFSGLQFPNYSSELNVNALELDDSALYLCASSFRLAGQETQYFGPGTRLLVL.

The chain joins TRBV4-1 to TRBJ2-1; D may correspond to TRBD1 or TRBD2 (5 bases each). The V end was cut by 1 base, the J end by 12 bases, with 13 bases between. CDR1 and CDR2 from the germline V gene are MGHRA and YSYEKL. The CDR3 totals 13 residues. In nucleotides, the CDR3 is TGCGCCAGCAGCCAAGTGCCCTCGGGACCGCAGTTCTTC. Protein product: CASSQVPSGPQFF.

This clonotype was picked up a small number of times. The chain uses TRBV20-1 and TRBJ2-7, with D tentatively TRBD1 or TRBD2 (5 bases each). Germline V CDR1 and CDR2: DFQATT, SNEGSKA (reference sequence). This CDR3 has 15 residues. With 0 bases removed from V and 5 bases from J, the gap between germline ends came to 17 bases. The CDR3 spells CSARDSGRVDHEQYF. CDR3 coding DNA: TGCAGTGCTAGAGATTCGGGACGGGTGGACCACGAGCAGTACTTC.

The V gene is TRBV27, the J gene TRBJ2-1; 8 bases align to TRBD2. The CDR3 loop spans 16 amino acids. CDR1 MNHEY and CDR2 SMNVEV come from the germline V gene (reference sequence). Trimming cost V 8 bases and J 10 bases; bases outside gene matches: 19. In DNA form, the CDR3 reads TGTGCCAGCCTTTCAGGACTAAGCGGGAGTTTTAAGGAGCAGTTCTTC. It codes for CASLSGLSGSFKEQFF.

This clonotype was seen ten or more times. A much larger clone sits a single nucleotide away, making a read error possible. The J gene is TRBJ2-7, the V gene TRBV7-2; no reliable D call. The CDR3 runs 13 residues. Trimming took off 5 bases at V and 1 base at J, with 9 bases between the two ends. Germline-derived CDR1 and CDR2 are SGHTA and FQGNSA. The CDR3 coding sequence is TGTGCCAGCAGCGTGACCAGGTCCTACGAGCAGTACTTC. Protein product: CASSVTRSYEQYF. The full variable domain, completed using reference TRBV7-2 and TRBJ2-7, is GAGVSQSPSNKVTEKGKDVELRCDPISGHTALYWYRQSLGQGLEFLIYFQGNSAPDKSGLPSDRFSAERTGGSVSTLTIQRTQQEDSAVYLCASSVTRSYEQYFGPGTRLTVT.

The chain links TRBV12-3 or TRBV12-4 to TRBJ1-4, with D uncertain. Trimming pared 3 bases from V and 5 bases from J, leaving 7 bases between. This CDR3 is 13 amino acids long. The CDR3 sequence: CASSFWANEKLFF. CDR3 coding DNA: TGTGCCAGCAGTTTTTGGGCAAATGAAAAACTGTTTTTT.

The J gene is TRBJ2-1, the V gene TRBV20-1, with 9 positions matching TRBD2. CDR1 and CDR2 from the germline V gene are DFQATT and SNEGSKA (reference sequence). CDR3 size: 17 residues. Losses at the gene ends were 0 bases for V and 4 bases for J; bases not matched to a gene: 10. The CDR3 DNA reads TGCAGTGCTAGAGATCTGGCGGGAGGGAGCATATACAATGAGCAGTTCTTC. Protein product: CSARDLAGGSIYNEQFF.

V usage is TRBV7-2 and J usage is TRBJ2-3, with TRBD2 matching 10 bases. CDR1 SGHTA and CDR2 FQGNSA come from the germline V gene. This CDR3 has 16 amino acids. J was trimmed by 5 bases and V by 3 bases; bases with no gene match: 8. CDR3 loop: CASSFASGRVGDTQYF. CDR3 DNA sequence: TGTGCCAGCAGCTTTGCAAGCGGGAGGGTTGGAGATACGCAGTATTTT.

This chain links TRBV6-5 with TRBJ2-1, with 10 bases that match TRBD2. Germline CDR1 is MNHEY and CDR2 is SVGAGI. The CDR3 runs to 14 residues. Unmatched junction bases numbered 7, after V lost 7 bases and J lost 7 bases. CDR3 sequence: CASKSSGRGNEQFF. The CDR3 coding sequence is TGTGCCAGCAAATCTAGCGGGAGAGGTAATGAGCAGTTCTTC.

The gene calls are TRBV4-3 and TRBJ2-3; maybe TRBD1 (5 bases). Deletions cut 4 bases from V and 5 bases from J, with 16 bases between. Germline CDR1 is LGHNA and CDR2 is YSLEER. The CDR3 spans 15 residues. The CDR3 here is CASSRDQGGEDTQYF. The CDR3 DNA reads TGCGCCAGCAGCCGAGATCAGGGTGGGGAAGATACGCAGTATTTT.

A few counts support this clonotype. The CDR3 bases are TGTGCCACCAGGGCCAGCGGGAGAAACAATGAGCAGTTCTTC. Its protein is CATRASGRNNEQFF. V and J are TRBV24-1 and TRBJ2-1, with TRBD2 identical over 8 bases. CDR3 length: 14 amino acids. Trimming at V came to 7 bases and at J to 5 bases, leaving 6 bases not matched to a gene. The germline V gene encodes CDR1 KGHDR and CDR2 SFDVKD.

The J gene is TRBJ1-5, the V gene TRBV6-6; maybe TRBD1 (5 bases). The CDR3 covers 15 residues. Germline V gene sequence: CDR1 MNHNY, CDR2 SVGAGI (reference sequence). V lost 1 base, J lost 1 base, and 8 bases lay in between. DNA of the CDR3: TGTGCCAGCAGTTACTTGGGGGGGAGCAATCAGCCCCAGCATTTT. It is translated as CASSYLGGSNQPQHF.

The sample holds a few counts of this clonotype. The chain links TRBV7-9 to TRBJ2-1; 8 bases are shared with TRBD2. With V trimmed by 4 bases and J by 6 bases, 11 bases remained unmatched. The CDR3 is 16 residues long. CDR1 and CDR2 from the germline V gene are SEHNR and FQNEAQ (reference sequence). The CDR3 loop is CASSSSGRIWLNEQFF. The CDR3 DNA reads as TGTGCCAGCAGCTCGAGCGGGAGAATCTGGCTCAATGAGCAGTTCTTC.

The table lists this clonotype with a few counts. The V gene is TRBV5-6, the J gene TRBJ2-7; 10 bases agree with TRBD2. This CDR3 region has 18 residues. The germline V gene has CDR1 SGHDT and CDR2 YYEEEE. Germline trimming cut 4 bases from V and 0 bases from J; bases unmatched to any gene: 13. The CDR3 DNA sequence: TGTGCCAGCAGCCGACTCCCTGGGCTAGCGGGGGACTCCTACGAGCAGTACTTC. Protein: CASSRLPGLAGDSYEQYF.

There are many counts of this clonotype. The chain employs TRBV7-2 and TRBJ1-2, with a tentative D call TRBD1 (5 bases). The CDR3 has 15 residues. With 3 bases removed from V and 2 bases from J, the gap between germline ends came to 13 bases. Germline V gene lookup returns CDR1 SGHTA and CDR2 FQGNSA. The CDR3 loop reads CASSLTLQENYGYTF. The CDR3 region has the DNA TGTGCCAGCAGCTTGACCCTACAGGAAAACTATGGCTACACCTTC.

The chain combines TRBV7-2 with TRBJ1-1, with TRBD1 identical over 7 bases. Trimming removed 1 base from V and 0 bases from J; junction bases left unmatched: 5. The CDR3 contains 16 residues. The germline V gene has CDR1 SGHTA and CDR2 FQGNSA. The CDR3 DNA reads TGTGCCAGCAGCTTAGTGACAGGGATGGTGAACACTGAAGCTTTCTTT. Amino acids: CASSLVTGMVNTEAFF.